This TCR beta chain originates from a study of shared clonotypes between healthy human individuals. The table came from immunoSEQ multiplex PCR; TCRdb's copy has only in-frame clones and leaves some out. The sample has approximately 1,500,000 clones, roughly 96% seen once. With respect to this clone: Its antigen is currently unknown.

Into CD45RA+ naive and CD45RA-negative memory subsets, the CD4+ cells were split. Germline V CDR1 and CDR2: SGHVS, FNYEAQ. The length of the CDR3 is 18 residues. V dropped 2 bases and J dropped 7; count of bases not matched to a gene: 17. General study points: Sampling used blood alone; tissue repertoires probably differ. Against clonotypes common to all four donors, non-shared ones had lower generation probabilities. Some naive CD4 clonotypes, 5% to 5.5%, turned up in common across several donors.

Sequencing input: naive CD4+ T cells sorted from blood. As to subset: CD45RA+ positively selected. The TCR was taken from a man aged 25-45 years in good health. This rearrangement joins TRBV7-6 to TRBJ2-3, with 8 bases lining up with TRBD2. CDR3 sequence reads: CASSLRLAGVKTHHTQYF. In DNA, the CDR3 is TGTGCCAGCAGCTTAAGGCTAGCGGGTGTAAAAACCCACCATACGCAGTATTTT.